This TCR beta chain was retrieved from a study of blood T cell repertoires in COVID-19. Germline V lookup: CDR1 SGHTA, CDR2 FQGTGA. Trimming removed 5 bases at V and 6 bases at J, with 16 bases between. The CDR3 loop spans 14 amino acids. The table came from immunoSEQ multiplex PCR; TCRdb's copy has only in-frame clones and leaves some out. The profile shows just over 60,000 clones, around 80% of them singletons. This chain joins TRBV7-3 and TRBJ1-1, with TRBD1 as a possible D gene (6 bases). The clonotype was recovered from a woman aged 80 or over with active or convalescent COVID-19. Sequencing used peripheral blood. CDR3 protein: CASSPNGGRAEAFF. CDR3 DNA: TGTGCCAGCAGCCCCAACGGGGGGCGGGCTGAAGCTTTCTTT.